The entry below describes one TCR beta chain. Per the original methods: Estimates of nucleated cell counts were drawn from the amplification of reference gene primers. The assay was immunoSEQ multiplex PCR, and TCRdb's table has in-frame clones only and misses some. That table is the source of V, J and clone size, and D and trimming were worked out from the DNA. The table lists roughly 120,000 clones, about four fifths of them singletons, with approximately 4% in the top ten. The data are from a study of blood T cell repertoires in COVID-19. On the study more broadly: The analysed material was cDNA or gDNA that came from T cells, B-cell-depleted T cells, or PBMCs.

V lost 6 bases and J lost 2; bases outside the gene matches: 10. Germline V gives CDR1 LNHDA, CDR2 SQIVND (reference sequence). This CDR3 contains 16 residues. Sequences were obtained from peripheral blood. This clonotype was obtained from a woman of 80 years or more with acute or convalescent COVID-19. This chain connects TRBV19 to TRBJ1-5, with 7 positions matching TRBD1. CDR3 nucleotide sequence: TGTGCCAGTAGCTGGGCAGGGGGATTAGGCAATCAGCCCCAGCATTTT. This translates into CASSWAGGLGNQPQHF.